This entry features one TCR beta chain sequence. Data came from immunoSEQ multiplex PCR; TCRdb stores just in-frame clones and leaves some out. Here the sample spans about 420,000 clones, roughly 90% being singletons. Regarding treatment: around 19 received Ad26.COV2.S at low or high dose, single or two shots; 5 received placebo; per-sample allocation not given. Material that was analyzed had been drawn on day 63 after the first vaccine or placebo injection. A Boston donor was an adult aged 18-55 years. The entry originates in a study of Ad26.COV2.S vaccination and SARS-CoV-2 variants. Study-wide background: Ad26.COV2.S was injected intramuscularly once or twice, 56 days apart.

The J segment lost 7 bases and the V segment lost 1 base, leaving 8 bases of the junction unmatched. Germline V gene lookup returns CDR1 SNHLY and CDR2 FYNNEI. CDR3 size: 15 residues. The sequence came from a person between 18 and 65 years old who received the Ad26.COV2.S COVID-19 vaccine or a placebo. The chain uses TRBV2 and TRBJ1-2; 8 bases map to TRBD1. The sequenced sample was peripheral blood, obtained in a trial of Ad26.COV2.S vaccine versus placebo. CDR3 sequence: CASSEGDRLLRGYTF. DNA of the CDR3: TGTGCCAGCAGTGAAGGGGACAGGCTCCTTCGTGGCTACACCTTC.